The present T cell receptor beta chain was sequenced within a study of OX40 agonist ivuxolimab in advanced cancers. At the level of the whole study: The costimulatory receptor OX40 (CD134) was targeted by ivuxolimab, a fully human IgG2 agonistic monoclonal antibody. Intravenous ivuxolimab was administered to patients every 2 weeks at six dose levels: 0.01, 0.1, 0.3, 1.5, 3 and 10 mg/kg. Peripheral TCRbeta sequencing was intended to test whether TCR sequence diversity was altered and clonal T-cell expansion was caused by ivuxolimab. Partial responses were achieved by three dose-escalation patients, of whom one had hepatocellular carcinoma and two had cutaneous melanoma. Of the roughly 51 patients in dose escalation, some 19 had hepatocellular carcinoma, roughly 15 had melanoma, 9 had renal cell carcinoma and 9 had head and neck cancer. Prior anti-PD-1, anti-PD-L1 or anti-CTLA-4 therapy was permitted, and 40% of dose-escalation patients had received checkpoint inhibitors. The paper reports the monotherapy dose-escalation portion (N of about 50 patients) of the phase I ivuxolimab trial. In the dose-escalation cohort, 82.7% of patients were male, and the mean age was around 60 years, with a range of 23 to 79. General findings and caveats noted by the study authors: At doses of 0.1 to 3.0 mg/kg, clonal expansion of both CD4+ and CD8+ T cells in blood was seen between baseline and week 6. Low levels of normalized T-cell clonal expansion were also seen in some patients who did not respond. Which antigens the clonally expanded peripheral T cells were specific for was not determined. In the 0.1-3.0 mg/kg groups, partial responders had among the lowest normalized peripheral clonal expansion, particularly in CD8+ T cells. After ivuxolimab, CD8+ T cells had more expanded clones than CD4+ T cells on average.

Patients with autoimmune disease history or receiving systemic immunosuppression were excluded from the trial. In every dose cohort, peripheral blood was drawn for TCR sequencing at baseline, cycle 4 day 1, and cycle 7 day 1. Samples were obtained from an open-label, multicenter, first-in-human phase I dose-escalation trial of ivuxolimab. Adults with locally advanced or metastatic melanoma, renal cell, hepatocellular, or head and neck squamous cell carcinoma were enrolled in the trial. Before TCR sequencing, CD4+ and CD8+ T cells were separately sorted from peripheral blood. Turning to this clone: Its binding antigen is unknown. No per-base quality is available; no much larger clone lies one base away.

To sequence the TCRbeta CDR3 region, genomic DNA was isolated from the sorted cells. The immunoSEQ Assay was used to sequence the TCRbeta CDR3 regions. Here the immuneACCESS table is served through TCRdb, limited to in-frame sequences with V and J called. Missing clones are a known gap in these copies; in checked studies unresolved V genes cover under half, and the rest lacks a known reason. This sample holds over 60,000 clones; 80% to 90% were observed only once. Clones ranked in the top ten supply more than 1.5% of the sample. Inclusive of the bounding cysteine and phenylalanine, the CDR3 is 12 residues long. The retained sequence is limited to the CDR3, 36 bases, with the frame set at the first base. The junction shows trimming of 8 bases on V and 1 base on J, and the gene matches do not reach 3 bases of it. Looking up the germline V gene yields CDR1 SQVTM and CDR2 ANQGSEA.

Specimen: CD4+ or CD8+ T cells sorted from blood, collected in a trial of the OX40 agonist ivuxolimab. The rearrangement combines TRBV29-1 with TRBJ1-1; the junction holds 8 bases that match TRBD1. This receptor was identified in an adult with an advanced solid tumor such as melanoma, head and neck, liver or kidney cancer. The DNA is as follows: TGCAGCACCGGGACAGGGAACACTGAAGCTTTCTTT. The resulting protein is CSTGTGNTEAFF.